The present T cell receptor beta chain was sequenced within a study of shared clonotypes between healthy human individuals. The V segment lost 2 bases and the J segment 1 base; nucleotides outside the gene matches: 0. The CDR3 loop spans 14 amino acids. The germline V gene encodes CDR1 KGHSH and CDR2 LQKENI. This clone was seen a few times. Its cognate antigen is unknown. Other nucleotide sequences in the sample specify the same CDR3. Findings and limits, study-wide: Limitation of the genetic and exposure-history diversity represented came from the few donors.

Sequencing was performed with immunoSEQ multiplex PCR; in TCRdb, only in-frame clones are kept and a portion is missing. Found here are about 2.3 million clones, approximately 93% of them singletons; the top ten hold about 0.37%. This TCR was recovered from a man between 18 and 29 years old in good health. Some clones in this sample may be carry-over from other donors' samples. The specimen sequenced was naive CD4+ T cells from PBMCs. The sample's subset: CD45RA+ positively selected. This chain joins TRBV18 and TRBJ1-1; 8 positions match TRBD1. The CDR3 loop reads CASSPTGGNTEAFF. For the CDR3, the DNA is TGTGCCAGCTCACCAACAGGGGGGAACACTGAAGCTTTCTTT.